The 14 T cell receptor beta chains below come from one sample, sequenced in a study of identical twins. TCRdb re-called the 5' RACE reads with MiXCR, one entry per CDR3 protein. The profile shows approximately 240,000 distinct CDR3 sequences, about 14% of them singletons. What was sequenced was memory (CD45RO+) T cells sorted from blood. The receptors were sampled from a woman aged 18-35 years in good health.

This clonotype was counted only a few times. This chain links TRBV12-3 or TRBV12-4 with TRBJ2-3; 8 bases match TRBD1. The CDR3 contains 14 residues. The V gene end was trimmed by 5 bases and the J gene end by 6 bases; junction bases not matched to a gene: 7. The CDR3 sequence: CASSQDRARDTQYF. In DNA form, the CDR3 reads TGTGCCAGCAGTCAGGACAGGGCGCGGGATACGCAGTATTTT.

The chain is built from TRBV5-1 and TRBJ2-3, with D possibly matching TRBD2 (7 bases). The CDR3 totals 15 residues. Germline V gene data show CDR1 as SGHRS and CDR2 as YFSETQ. The V end lost 7 bases, the J end lost 1 base, and 16 bases lay between the germline ends. The CDR3 nucleotides read TGCGCCAGCGCCTGGGGGGGGGCAGGCACAGATACGCAGTATTTT. Translating gives CASAWGGAGTDTQYF.

The gene calls are TRBV5-5 and TRBJ2-7; TRBD2 matches 8 bases. Trimming at V came to 2 bases and at J to 7 bases, leaving 8 bases not matched to a gene. Germline V lookup: CDR1 SGHKS, CDR2 YYEKEE (reference sequence). This CDR3 is built from 14 residues. DNA for the CDR3: TGTGCCAGCAGCTTCGCGGGAGGAAGAGGGGAGCAGTACTTC. Protein sequence: CASSFAGGRGEQYF.

The chain uses TRBV6-2 or TRBV6-3 and TRBJ1-5; tentative D call: TRBD1 (6 bases). Germline V gene sequence: CDR1 MNHEY, CDR2 SVGEGT. V was pared by 2 bases and J by 3 bases, with 20 bases between. The CDR3 has 18 residues. The CDR3 bases are TGTGCCAGCAGTTACGATTTTATCAGACAGGACAACAATCAGCCCCAGCATTTT. Translation: CASSYDFIRQDNNQPQHF.

The chain couples TRBV4-3 to TRBJ2-1, with D unclear. CDR1 and CDR2 from the germline V gene are LGHNA and YSLEER. This CDR3 region has 13 residues. Trimming cost V 0 bases and J 10 bases, with 10 bases left between them. The CDR3 is CASSQDVSGEQFF. The CDR3 nucleotides read TGCGCCAGCAGCCAAGATGTATCGGGCGAGCAGTTCTTC.

This clonotype was observed a handful of times. This rearrangement joins TRBV4-3 to TRBJ2-7; D uncertain. The ends were cut back, 3 bases at V and 1 base at J, with 10 bases in the middle. Germline loops: CDR1 LGHNA, CDR2 YSLEER. This CDR3 comprises 14 residues. CDR3 residues: CASSQKVGSYEQYF. DNA for the CDR3: TGCGCCAGCAGCCAGAAGGTAGGATCCTACGAGCAGTACTTC.

This clonotype was counted between two and nine times. The J gene is TRBJ2-6, the V gene TRBV2, with D unresolved. Germline CDR1 reads SNHLY; CDR2 reads FYNNEI. The CDR3 length is 15 residues. V was pared by 8 bases and J by 0 bases, with 11 bases between. CDR3 loop: CASVFEPSGANVLTF. CDR3 nucleotide sequence: TGTGCCAGCGTGTTTGAACCCTCTGGGGCCAACGTCCTGACTTTC.

There are a few counts of this clonotype. The chain is built from TRBV7-2 and TRBJ2-5; the D gene is possibly TRBD2 (6 bases). The germline V gene has CDR1 SGHTA and CDR2 FQGNSA. CDR3 length: 14 residues. The germline V and J ends were trimmed by 3 bases and 2 bases, with 10 bases remaining between them. DNA for the CDR3: TGTGCCAGCAGCTTGGGACTTAGACAAGAGACCCAGTACTTC. Translated, it gives CASSLGLRQETQYF.

The sample holds a few counts of this clonotype. This CDR3 reads CASSYSVGAGGSYEQYF. The CDR3 region has the DNA TGTGCCAGCAGTTACTCTGTCGGGGCGGGAGGGTCCTACGAGCAGTACTTC. The rearrangement links TRBV6-5 to TRBJ2-7, with 9 bases lining up with TRBD2. V was clipped by 0 bases and J by 1 base; unmatched bases: 7. Germline V CDR1 and CDR2: MNHEY, SVGAGI. This CDR3 spans 17 amino acids.

The rearrangement uses TRBV7-6 and TRBJ2-1; 12 bases agree with TRBD2. The CDR3 consists of 16 residues. Germline CDR1 and CDR2: SGHVS and FNYEAQ. V dropped 5 bases and J dropped 7; count of bases not matched to a gene: 9. The CDR3 DNA sequence: TGTGCCAGCAGCCTAAGAGGAGGGACTAGCGGGAATGAGCAGTTCTTC. As protein: CASSLRGGTSGNEQFF.

The chain carries TRBV6-1 and TRBJ2-7; 9 nucleotides agree with TRBD1. Trimming removed 3 bases from V and 6 bases from J; junction bases left unmatched: 9. This CDR3 region has 15 residues. The germline V gene encodes CDR1 MNHNS and CDR2 SASEGT. CDR3 sequence: CASSEGLGTGREQYF. The DNA for the CDR3 is TGTGCCAGCAGTGAGGGCCTAGGGACAGGGCGCGAGCAGTACTTC.

The chain has TRBV7-9 and TRBJ2-5, with TRBD1 matching over 10 bases. This CDR3 is 17 amino acids long. Trimming removed 1 base from V and 3 bases from J; junction bases left unmatched: 8. CDR1 and CDR2 from the germline V gene are SEHNR and FQNEAQ (reference sequence). The CDR3 sequence: CASSLGDGGTGEETQYF. As DNA, the CDR3 is TGTGCCAGCAGCTTAGGAGATGGCGGGACAGGGGAAGAGACCCAGTACTTC.

The V gene is TRBV20-1, the J gene TRBJ1-6; 9 positions agree with TRBD1. The CDR3 extends over 13 amino acids. The ends lost 5 bases at V and 8 bases at J; junction bases unmatched: 4. Germline CDR1 DFQATT, CDR2 SNEGSKA (reference sequence). The CDR3 reads CSARDREDSPLHF. The CDR3 coding sequence is TGCAGTGCTCGGGACAGGGAGGATTCACCCCTCCACTTT.

The chain employs TRBV9 and TRBJ2-3, with 7 nucleotides matching TRBD1. The CDR3 is made up of 16 amino acids. The trim removed 4 bases at V and 5 bases at J, leaving 13 bases unmatched. Germline V gene lookup returns CDR1 SGDLS and CDR2 YYNGEE. The CDR3, as DNA: TGTGCCAGCAGCTCCCGACAGGGTGAAGGACTAGATACGCAGTATTTT. This sequence encodes CASSSRQGEGLDTQYF.